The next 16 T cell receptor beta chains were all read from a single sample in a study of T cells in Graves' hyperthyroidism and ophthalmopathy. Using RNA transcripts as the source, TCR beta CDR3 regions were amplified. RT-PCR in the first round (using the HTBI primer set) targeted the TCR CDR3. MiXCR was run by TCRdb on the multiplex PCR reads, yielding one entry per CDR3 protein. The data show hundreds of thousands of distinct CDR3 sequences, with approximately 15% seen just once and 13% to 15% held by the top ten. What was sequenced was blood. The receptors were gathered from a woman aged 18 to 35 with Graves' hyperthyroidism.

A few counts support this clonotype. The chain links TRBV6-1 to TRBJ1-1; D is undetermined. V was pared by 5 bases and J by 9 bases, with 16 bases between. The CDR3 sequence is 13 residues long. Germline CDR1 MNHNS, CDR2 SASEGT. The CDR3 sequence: CASSTYVPHQAFF. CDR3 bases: TGTGCCAGCAGTACCTACGTTCCCCATCAAGCTTTCTTT.

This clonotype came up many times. This CDR3 reads CASSPSILRDTEAFF. The CDR3 DNA follows: TGTGCCAGCTCACCCTCAATTCTCCGGGACACTGAAGCTTTCTTT. The chain uses TRBV18 and TRBJ1-1; no reliable D call. Germline lookup yields CDR1 KGHSH and CDR2 LQKENI. CDR3 length: 15 amino acids. Trimming pared 3 bases from V and 3 bases from J, leaving 14 bases between. Complete variable domain (other parts from reference TRBV18 and TRBJ1-1): NAGVMQNPRHLVRRRGQEARLRCSPMKGHSHVYWYRQLPEEGLKFMVYLQKENIIDESGMPKERFSAEFPKEGPSILRIQQVVRGDSAAYFCASSPSILRDTEAFFGQGTRLTVV.

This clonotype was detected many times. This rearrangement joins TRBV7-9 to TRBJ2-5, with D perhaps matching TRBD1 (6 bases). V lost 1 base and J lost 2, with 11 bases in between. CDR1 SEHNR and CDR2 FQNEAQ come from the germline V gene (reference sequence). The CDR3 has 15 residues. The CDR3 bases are TGTGCCAGCAGCTTAGGTGCCGGACAGCAAGAGACCCAGTACTTC. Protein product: CASSLGAGQQETQYF.

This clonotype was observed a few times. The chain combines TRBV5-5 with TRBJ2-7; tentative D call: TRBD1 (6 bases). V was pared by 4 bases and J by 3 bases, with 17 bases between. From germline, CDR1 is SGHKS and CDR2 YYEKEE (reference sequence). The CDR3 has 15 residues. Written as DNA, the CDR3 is TGTGCCAGCAGCCCGCCGACAGGTAGATTCTACGAGCAGTACTTC. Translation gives CASSPPTGRFYEQYF.

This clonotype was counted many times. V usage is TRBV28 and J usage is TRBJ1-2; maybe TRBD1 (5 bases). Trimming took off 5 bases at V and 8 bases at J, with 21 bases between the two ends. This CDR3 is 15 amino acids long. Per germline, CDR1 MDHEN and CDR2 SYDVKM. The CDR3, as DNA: TGTGCCAGCAGTCAGGGTTGGGACGACAAGGGAGGCTACACCTTC. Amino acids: CASSQGWDDKGGYTF.

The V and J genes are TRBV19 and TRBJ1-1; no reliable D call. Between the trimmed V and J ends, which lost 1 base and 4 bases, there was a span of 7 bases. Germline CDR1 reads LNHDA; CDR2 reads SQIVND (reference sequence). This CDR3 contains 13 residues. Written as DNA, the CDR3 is TGTGCCAGTAGTATAGCCGAGAGCACTGAAGCTTTCTTT. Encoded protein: CASSIAESTEAFF. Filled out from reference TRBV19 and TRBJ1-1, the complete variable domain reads DGGITQSPKYLFRKEGQNVTLSCEQNLNHDAMYWYRQDPGQGLRLIYYSQIVNDFQKGDIAEGYSVSREKKESFPLTVTSAQKNPTAFYLCASSIAESTEAFFGQGTRLTVV.

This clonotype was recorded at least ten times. CDR3 coding DNA: TGTGCCAGCAGTTTGGACACAGGGAATCGACCGAACACCGGGGAGCTGTTTTTT. Translation: CASSLDTGNRPNTGELFF. This sequence joins TRBV27 and TRBJ2-2; a possible D gene is TRBD1 (6 bases). The CDR3 loop spans 18 amino acids. Germline CDR1 and CDR2: MNHEY and SMNVEV (reference sequence). V was clipped by 3 bases and J by 0 bases, with 17 bases between them.

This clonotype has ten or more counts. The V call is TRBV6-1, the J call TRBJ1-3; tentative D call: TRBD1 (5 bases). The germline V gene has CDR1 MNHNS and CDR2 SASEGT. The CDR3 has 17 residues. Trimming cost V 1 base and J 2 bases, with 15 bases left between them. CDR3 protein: CASSEGPGGGAGNTIYF. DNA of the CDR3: TGTGCCAGCAGTGAAGGCCCCGGCGGGGGGGCTGGAAACACCATATATTTT.

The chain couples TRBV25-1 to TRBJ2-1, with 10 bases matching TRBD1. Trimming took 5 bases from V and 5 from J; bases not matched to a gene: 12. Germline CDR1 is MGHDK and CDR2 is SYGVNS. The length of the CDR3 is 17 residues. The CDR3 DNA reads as TGTGCCAGCAGTTCGCCGCCGGGACAGGGGACGAACAATGAGCAGTTCTTC. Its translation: CASSSPPGQGTNNEQFF.

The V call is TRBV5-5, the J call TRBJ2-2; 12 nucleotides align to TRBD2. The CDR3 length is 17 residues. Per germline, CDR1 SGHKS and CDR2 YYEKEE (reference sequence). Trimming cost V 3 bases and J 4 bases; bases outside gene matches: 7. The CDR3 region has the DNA TGTGCCAGCAGCTCTCCGGGACTAGCGGGCTTCACCGGGGAGCTGTTTTTT. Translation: CASSSPGLAGFTGELFF. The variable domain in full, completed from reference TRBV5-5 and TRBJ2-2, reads DAGVTQSPTHLIKTRGQQVTLRCSPISGHKSVSWYQQVLGQGPQFIFQYYEKEERGRGNFPDRFSARQFPNYSSELNVNALLLGDSALYLCASSSPGLAGFTGELFFGEGSRLTVL.

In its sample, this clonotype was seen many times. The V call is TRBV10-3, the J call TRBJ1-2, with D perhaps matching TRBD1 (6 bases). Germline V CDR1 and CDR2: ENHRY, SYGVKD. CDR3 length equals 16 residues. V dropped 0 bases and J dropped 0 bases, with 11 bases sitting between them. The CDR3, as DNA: TGTGCCATCAGTGAGTCTAGGCAGGGGACTAACTATGGCTACACCTTC. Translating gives CAISESRQGTNYGYTF.

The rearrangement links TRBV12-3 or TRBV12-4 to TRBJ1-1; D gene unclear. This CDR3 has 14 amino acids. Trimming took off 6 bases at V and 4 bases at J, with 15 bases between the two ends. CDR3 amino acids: CASSTPGSGTEAFF. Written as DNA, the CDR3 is TGTGCCAGCAGCACCCCTGGGTCGGGCACTGAAGCTTTCTTT.

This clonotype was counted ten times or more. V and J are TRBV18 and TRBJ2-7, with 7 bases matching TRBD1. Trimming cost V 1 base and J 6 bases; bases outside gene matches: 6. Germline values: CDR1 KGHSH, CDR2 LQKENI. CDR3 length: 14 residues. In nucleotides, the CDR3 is TGTGCCAGCTCACCACGAGACAGGGCTTCCGAGCAGTACTTC. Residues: CASSPRDRASEQYF. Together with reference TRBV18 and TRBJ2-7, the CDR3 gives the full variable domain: NAGVMQNPRHLVRRRGQEARLRCSPMKGHSHVYWYRQLPEEGLKFMVYLQKENIIDESGMPKERFSAEFPKEGPSILRIQQVVRGDSAAYFCASSPRDRASEQYFGPGTRLTVT.

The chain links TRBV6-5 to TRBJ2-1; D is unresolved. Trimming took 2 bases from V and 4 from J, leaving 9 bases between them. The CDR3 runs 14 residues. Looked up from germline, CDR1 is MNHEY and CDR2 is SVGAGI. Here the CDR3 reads CASSYVAGYNEQFF. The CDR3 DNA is TGTGCCAGCAGTTACGTAGCCGGGTACAATGAGCAGTTCTTC.

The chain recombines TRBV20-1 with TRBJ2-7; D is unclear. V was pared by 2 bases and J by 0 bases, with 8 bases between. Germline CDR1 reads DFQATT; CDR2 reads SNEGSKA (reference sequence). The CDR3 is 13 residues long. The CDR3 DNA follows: TGCAGTGCTAGAAACCCCTACTCCTACGAGCAGTACTTC. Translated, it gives CSARNPYSYEQYF.

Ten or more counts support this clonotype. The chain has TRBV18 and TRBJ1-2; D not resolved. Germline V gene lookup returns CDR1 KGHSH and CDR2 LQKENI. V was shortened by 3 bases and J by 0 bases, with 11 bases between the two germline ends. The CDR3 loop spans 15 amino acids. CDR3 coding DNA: TGTGCCAGCTCACCTCAGGAGCAACCTAACTATGGCTACACCTTC. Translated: CASSPQEQPNYGYTF.